These T cell receptor beta chains were read from a single sample in a study of shared clonotypes between healthy human individuals. The repertoire was sequenced with immunoSEQ multiplex PCR; TCRdb's copy has only in-frame clones and lacks some. The table includes approximately 1.5 million clones, around 98.5% detected once. The sample consisted of naive CD4+ T cells sorted from blood. These receptors all come from a man aged 30-40 years in good health. The CDR3 runs from the conserved cysteine through the conserved F or W. A D gene is named only where the DNA matches it firmly. Size tells how often a clone was seen (once, few, many) or the class of an expanded clone, and some rows leave it out.

clone_size: -; v_call: TRBV2; j_call: TRBJ1-1; d_call: TRBD1; cdr3_aa: CASRIQGRGTEAFF; cdr3_nt: TGTGCCAGCAGAATACAGGGGCGAGGCACTGAAGCTTTCTTT
clone_size: -; v_call: TRBV5-6; j_call: TRBJ1-5; d_call: -; cdr3_aa: CASSFGRAGQPQHF; cdr3_nt: TGTGCCAGCAGCTTCGGCAGGGCGGGTCAGCCCCAGCATTTT
clone_size: -; v_call: TRBV6-1; j_call: TRBJ1-2; d_call: TRBD1; cdr3_aa: CASSEVPGQPNYGYTF; cdr3_nt: TGTGCCAGCAGTGAAGTCCCGGGACAGCCAAACTATGGCTACACCTTC
clone_size: -; v_call: TRBV7-9; j_call: TRBJ2-5; d_call: -; cdr3_aa: CASSHLPETQYF; cdr3_nt: TGTGCCAGCAGCCACTTACCTGAGACCCAGTACTTC
clone_size: -; v_call: TRBV7-6; j_call: TRBJ2-2; d_call: -; cdr3_aa: CASSFRDQNTGELFF; cdr3_nt: TGTGCCAGCAGCTTCCGGGACCAGAACACCGGGGAGCTGTTTTTT
clone_size: once; v_call: TRBV14; j_call: TRBJ2-7; d_call: -; cdr3_aa: CASSQEVDGEQYF; cdr3_nt: TGTGCCAGCAGCCAAGAAGTCGATGGGGAGCAGTACTTC
clone_size: -; v_call: TRBV5-1; j_call: TRBJ2-1; d_call: TRBD2; cdr3_aa: CASSRFALAGKDNEQFF; cdr3_nt: TGCGCCAGCAGCCGCTTTGCCCTAGCGGGAAAGGACAATGAGCAGTTCTTC
clone_size: -; v_call: TRBV5-6; j_call: TRBJ2-1; d_call: -; cdr3_aa: CASSPDYYNEQFF; cdr3_nt: TGTGCCAGCAGCCCTGACTACTACAATGAGCAGTTCTTC
clone_size: -; v_call: TRBV9; j_call: TRBJ2-1; d_call: TRBD1; cdr3_aa: CASSVEGTGGYNEQFF; cdr3_nt: TGTGCCAGCAGCGTAGAGGGGACAGGGGGTTACAATGAGCAGTTCTTC
clone_size: -; v_call: TRBV29-1; j_call: TRBJ2-1; d_call: TRBD2; cdr3_aa: CSARGSGRANEQFF; cdr3_nt: TGCAGCGCCCGCGGTAGCGGGAGGGCCAATGAGCAGTTCTTC
clone_size: -; v_call: TRBV29-1; j_call: TRBJ2-2; d_call: -; cdr3_aa: CSGYLNTGELFF; cdr3_nt: TGCAGCGGATATTTGAACACCGGGGAGCTGTTTTTT
clone_size: -; v_call: TRBV19; j_call: TRBJ1-2; d_call: -; cdr3_aa: CASRSRRGPNYGYTF; cdr3_nt: TGTGCCAGTAGGTCGCGACGGGGGCCGAACTATGGCTACACCTTC
clone_size: -; v_call: TRBV6-5; j_call: TRBJ1-2; d_call: -; cdr3_aa: CASSLDSRYGYTF; cdr3_nt: TGTGCCAGCAGTTTGGACAGTAGATATGGCTACACCTTC
clone_size: -; v_call: TRBV9; j_call: TRBJ2-3; d_call: -; cdr3_aa: CASSYRLVGLGTDTQYF; cdr3_nt: TGTGCCAGCAGCTACCGACTAGTGGGGCTAGGGACAGATACGCAGTATTTT
clone_size: -; v_call: TRBV5-4; j_call: TRBJ2-7; d_call: -; cdr3_aa: CASSTRQAYEQYF; cdr3_nt: TGTGCCAGCAGCACCCGACAGGCCTACGAGCAGTACTTC
clone_size: -; v_call: TRBV2; j_call: TRBJ2-1; d_call: TRBD2; cdr3_aa: CASSEWRENEQFF; cdr3_nt: TGTGCCAGCAGTGAATGGCGGGAGAATGAGCAGTTCTTC